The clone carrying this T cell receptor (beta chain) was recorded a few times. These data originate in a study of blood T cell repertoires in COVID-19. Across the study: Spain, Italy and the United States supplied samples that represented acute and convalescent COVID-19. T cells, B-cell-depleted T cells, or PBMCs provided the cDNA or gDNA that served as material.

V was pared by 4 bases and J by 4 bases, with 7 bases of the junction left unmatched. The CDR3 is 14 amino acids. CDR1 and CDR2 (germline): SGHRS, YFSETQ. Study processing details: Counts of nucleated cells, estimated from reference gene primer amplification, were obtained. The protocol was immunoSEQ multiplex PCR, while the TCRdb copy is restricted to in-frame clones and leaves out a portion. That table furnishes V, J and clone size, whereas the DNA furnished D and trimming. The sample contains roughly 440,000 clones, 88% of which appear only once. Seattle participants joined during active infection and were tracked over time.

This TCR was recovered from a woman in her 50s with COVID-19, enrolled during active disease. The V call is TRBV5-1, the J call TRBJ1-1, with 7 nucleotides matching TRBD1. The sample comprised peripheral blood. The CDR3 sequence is CASSRGQTITEAFF. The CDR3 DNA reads TGCGCCAGCAGCCGGGGACAGACTATCACTGAAGCTTTCTTT. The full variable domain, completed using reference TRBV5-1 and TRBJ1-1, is KAGVTQTPRYLIKTRGQQVTLSCSPISGHRSVSWYQQTPGQGLQFLFEYFSETQRNKGNFPGRFSGRQFSNSRSEMNVSTLELGDSALYLCASSRGQTITEAFFGQGTRLTVV.